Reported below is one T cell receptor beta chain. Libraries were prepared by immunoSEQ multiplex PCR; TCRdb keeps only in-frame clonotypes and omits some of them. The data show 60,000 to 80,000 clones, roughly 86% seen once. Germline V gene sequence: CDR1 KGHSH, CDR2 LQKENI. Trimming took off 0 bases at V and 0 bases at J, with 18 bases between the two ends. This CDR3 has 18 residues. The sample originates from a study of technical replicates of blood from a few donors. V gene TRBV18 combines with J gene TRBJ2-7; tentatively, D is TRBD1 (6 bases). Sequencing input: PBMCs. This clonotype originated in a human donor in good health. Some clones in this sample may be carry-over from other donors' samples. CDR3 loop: CASSPPGTLGQSSYEQYF. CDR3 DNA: TGTGCCAGCTCACCACCCGGAACACTTGGACAGTCCTCCTACGAGCAGTACTTC. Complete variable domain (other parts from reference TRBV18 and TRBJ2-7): NAGVMQNPRHLVRRRGQEARLRCSPMKGHSHVYWYRQLPEEGLKFMVYLQKENIIDESGMPKERFSAEFPKEGPSILRIQQVVRGDSAAYFCASSPPGTLGQSSYEQYFGPGTRLTVT.